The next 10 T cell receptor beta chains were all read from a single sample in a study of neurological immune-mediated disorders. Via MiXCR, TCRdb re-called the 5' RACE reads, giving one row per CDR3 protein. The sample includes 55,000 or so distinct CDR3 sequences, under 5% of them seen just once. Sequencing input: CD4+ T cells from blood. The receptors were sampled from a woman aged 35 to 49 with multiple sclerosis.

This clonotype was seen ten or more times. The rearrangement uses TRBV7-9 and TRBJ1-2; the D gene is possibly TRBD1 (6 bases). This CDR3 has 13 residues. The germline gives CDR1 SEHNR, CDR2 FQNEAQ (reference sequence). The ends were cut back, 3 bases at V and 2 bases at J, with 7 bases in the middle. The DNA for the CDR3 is TGTGCCAGCAGCTTCACAGGGAACTATGGCTACACCTTC. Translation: CASSFTGNYGYTF.

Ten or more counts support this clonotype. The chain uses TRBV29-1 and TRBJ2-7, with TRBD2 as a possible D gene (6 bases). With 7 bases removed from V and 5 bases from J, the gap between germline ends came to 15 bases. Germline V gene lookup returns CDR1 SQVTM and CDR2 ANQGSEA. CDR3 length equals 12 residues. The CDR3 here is CSAETPGDEQYF. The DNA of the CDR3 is TGCAGCGCCGAAACACCGGGGGACGAGCAGTACTTC.

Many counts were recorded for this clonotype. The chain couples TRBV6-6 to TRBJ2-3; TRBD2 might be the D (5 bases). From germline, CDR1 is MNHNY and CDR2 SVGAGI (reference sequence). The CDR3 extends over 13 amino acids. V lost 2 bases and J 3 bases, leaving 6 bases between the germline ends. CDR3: CASSYPGTDTQYF. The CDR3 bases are TGTGCCAGCAGTTACCCGGGGACAGATACGCAGTATTTT.

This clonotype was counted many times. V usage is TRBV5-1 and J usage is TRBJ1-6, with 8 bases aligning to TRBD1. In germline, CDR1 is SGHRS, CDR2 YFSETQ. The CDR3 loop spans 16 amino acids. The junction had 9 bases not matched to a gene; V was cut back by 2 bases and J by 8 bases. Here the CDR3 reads CASSFITGGSDSPLHF. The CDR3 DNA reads TGCGCCAGCAGCTTCATCACAGGGGGATCCGATTCACCCCTCCACTTT.

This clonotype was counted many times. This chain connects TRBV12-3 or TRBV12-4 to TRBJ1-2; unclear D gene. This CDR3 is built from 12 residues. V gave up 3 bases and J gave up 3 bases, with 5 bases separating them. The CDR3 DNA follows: TGTGCCAGCAGTTTTGGGTACTATGGCTACACCTTC. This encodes CASSFGYYGYTF.

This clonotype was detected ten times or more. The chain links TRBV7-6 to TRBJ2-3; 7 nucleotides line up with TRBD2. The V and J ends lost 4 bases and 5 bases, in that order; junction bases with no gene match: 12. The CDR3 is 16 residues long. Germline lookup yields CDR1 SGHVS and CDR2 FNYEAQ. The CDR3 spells CASSSSGERGEDTQYF. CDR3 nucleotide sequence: TGTGCCAGCAGCTCCTCCGGCGAGCGGGGAGAAGATACGCAGTATTTT. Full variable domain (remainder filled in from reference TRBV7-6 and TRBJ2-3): GAGVSQSPRYKVTKRGQDVALRCDPISGHVSLYWYRQALGQGPEFLTYFNYEAQQDKSGLPNDRFSAERPEGSISTLTIQRTEQRDSAMYRCASSSSGERGEDTQYFGPGTRLTVL.

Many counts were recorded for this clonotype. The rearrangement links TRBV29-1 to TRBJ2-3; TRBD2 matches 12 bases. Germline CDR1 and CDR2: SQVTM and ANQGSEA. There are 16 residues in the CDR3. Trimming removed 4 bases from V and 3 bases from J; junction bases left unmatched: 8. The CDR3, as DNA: TGCAGCGTTGTTCCACTAGCGGGGGGCCGAACAGATACGCAGTATTTT. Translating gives CSVVPLAGGRTDTQYF.

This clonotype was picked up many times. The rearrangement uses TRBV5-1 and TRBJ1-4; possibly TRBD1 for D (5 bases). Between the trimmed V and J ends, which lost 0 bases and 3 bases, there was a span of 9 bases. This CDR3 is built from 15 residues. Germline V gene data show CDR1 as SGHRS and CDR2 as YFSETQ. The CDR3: CASSLAPGPNEKLFF. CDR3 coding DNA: TGCGCCAGCAGCTTGGCCCCGGGGCCTAATGAAAAACTGTTTTTT.

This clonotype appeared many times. CDR3 in amino acids: CASSLGGGAADTQYF. The CDR3 DNA sequence: TGCGCCAGCAGCTTGGGCGGGGGTGCCGCAGATACGCAGTATTTT. V and J are TRBV5-1 and TRBJ2-3, with 7 bases aligning to TRBD2. Per the germline V gene, CDR1 is SGHRS and CDR2 is YFSETQ. This CDR3 contains 15 residues. Trimming took 0 bases from V and 4 from J; bases not matched to a gene: 5.

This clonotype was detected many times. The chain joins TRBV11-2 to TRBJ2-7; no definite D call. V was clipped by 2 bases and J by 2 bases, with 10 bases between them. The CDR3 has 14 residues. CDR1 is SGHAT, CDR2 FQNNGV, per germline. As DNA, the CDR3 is TGTGCCAGCAGCTTAAGCAGCTACCCCTACGAGCAGTACTTC. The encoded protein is CASSLSSYPYEQYF.